This is a list of T cell receptor beta chains from one sample in a study of blood T cell repertoires in COVID-19. Profiled with immunoSEQ multiplex PCR; TCRdb holds only in-frame clones, not every one. The sample has about 130,000 clones, under 85% seen once. Sequenced sample: peripheral blood. Source of these receptors: a woman in her sixties with acute or convalescent COVID-19. Each CDR3 is given with its conserved first and last residue. Fields, in order: CDR3 DNA, CDR3 protein, J gene, CDR3 length, D gene, clone size, V gene. D genes are given only for firm matches. Where a row states a size, it is once, few, many or the class of an expanded clone; other rows omit it.

TGCGCCAGCAGCCGGGAGGGGCGGCGGCCTTCAGCTTTCTTT,CASSREGRRPSAFF,TRBJ1-1,14,-,-,TRBV4-1
TGTGCCAGCAGCTTGGGACTAGCGGGGGGGCAACAGTTCTTC,CASSLGLAGGQQFF,TRBJ2-1,14,TRBD2,-,TRBV5-8
TGTGCCAGCAGTGAGAGAGTAAATTCACCCCTCCACTTT,CASSERVNSPLHF,TRBJ1-6,13,-,-,TRBV2
TGCGCCAGCAGGTCCACAGGAGCTGGCACTGAAGCTTTCTTT,CASRSTGAGTEAFF,TRBJ1-1,14,-,-,TRBV4-1
TGTGCCAGCGGAGGGCCCTGGGGCACTGAGCAGTTCTTC,CASGGPWGTEQFF,TRBJ2-1,13,-,-,TRBV7-6
TGTGCCAGCAGCTTAGCCAGGACTTCTGGAAACACCATATATTTT,CASSLARTSGNTIYF,TRBJ1-3,15,-,-,TRBV7-6
TGTGCCACCCGGGGAACAGATCTGAACACTGAAGCTTTCTTT,CATRGTDLNTEAFF,TRBJ1-1,14,-,-,TRBV18
TGCGCCAGCAGCTTGGGGTTAGTACAAGAGACCCAGTACTTC,CASSLGLVQETQYF,TRBJ2-5,14,-,-,TRBV5-1
TGTGCCAGCAGCATTAACACAGGGACTGGGGCCAACGTCCTGACTTTC,CASSINTGTGANVLTF,TRBJ2-6,16,-,-,TRBV7-3
TGTGCCATCAGTGGGGCTCCGGGACTAGCGGGGGGACCTCTTACCGGGGAGCTGTTTTTT,CAISGAPGLAGGPLTGELFF,TRBJ2-2,20,TRBD2,-,TRBV10-3
TGTGCCAGCAGTTTAGACAGTTCCAGTTCACCCCTCCACTTT,CASSLDSSSSPLHF,TRBJ1-6,14,-,-,TRBV28
TGTGCCAGCAGCGTAGTCTCAGGGTCGGATGGCTACACCTTC,CASSVVSGSDGYTF,TRBJ1-2,14,-,-,TRBV9
TGTGCCAGCAGTAGGACAGGGGTCACTGAAGCTTTCTTT,CASSRTGVTEAFF,TRBJ1-1,13,TRBD1,-,TRBV27
TGTGCCACCAGTGATTTGACTAGCGGGGGGTCCTATACGCAGTATTTT,CATSDLTSGGSYTQYF,TRBJ2-3,16,TRBD2,-,TRBV24-1
TGCGCCAGCAGCCAAGATCGGGACACTTATCAGCCCCAGCATTTT,CASSQDRDTYQPQHF,TRBJ1-5,15,-,-,TRBV4-1
TGTGCCAGTAGTATCGGGGCGGGACAGAGGGCTTTCTTT,CASSIGAGQRAFF,TRBJ1-1,13,TRBD1,-,TRBV19
TGTGCCAGCAGCCATCCCAGGGCAGGGGGATCCGCTGAAGCTTTCTTT,CASSHPRAGGSAEAFF,TRBJ1-1,16,TRBD1,-,TRBV7-8
TGTGCCAGCAGCAGGGGACAGGGCGATGGCTACACCTTC,CASSRGQGDGYTF,TRBJ1-2,13,TRBD1,-,TRBV5-6
TGTGCCAGTACCAAAGCCAGGGACACTGAAGCTTTCTTT,CASTKARDTEAFF,TRBJ1-1,13,-,-,TRBV19
TGTGCCAGCAGTCGTGGCAGTGGCTACACCTTC,CASSRGSGYTF,TRBJ1-2,11,-,few,TRBV12-3/TRBV12-4
TGTGCCAGCAGACCGGGGACGAACACCGGGGAGCTGTTTTTT,CASRPGTNTGELFF,TRBJ2-2,14,-,-,TRBV6-6
TGCGCCAGCAGTGACTCAGGCATTCGAGTTGGGCATTTCTTT,CASSDSGIRVGHFF,TRBJ1-1,14,-,-,TRBV10-1
TGTGCCACCAGTGCCCGTAGGGGAAATGAGCAGTTCTTC,CATSARRGNEQFF,TRBJ2-1,13,-,-,TRBV24-1
TGCGCCAGCAGTGAACAGGGTGACTATGGCTACACCTTC,CASSEQGDYGYTF,TRBJ1-2,13,-,-,TRBV10-2
TGCAGCGTTCGAACCGGGACAGTTGGAAACACCATATATTTT,CSVRTGTVGNTIYF,TRBJ1-3,14,TRBD1,-,TRBV29-1
TGTGCCAGCAGCTTAGGATCAGGGGCGCCGGTAGAGACCCAGTACTTC,CASSLGSGAPVETQYF,TRBJ2-5,16,-,-,TRBV5-4
TGTGCCAGCAGCGTAGGGGCGGGAGCGGGGGCCCCCTCCCTCCAGTACTTC,CASSVGAGAGAPSLQYF,TRBJ2-5,17,TRBD2,-,TRBV9
TGCGCCAGCAGCTTGGCCTCAGGGGGCGGCTACACCTTC,CASSLASGGGYTF,TRBJ1-2,13,TRBD1,few,TRBV5-1
TGTGCCAGCAGTGAAGAGGTTACGGGACAGATATTCAATGAGCAGTTCTTC,CASSEEVTGQIFNEQFF,TRBJ2-1,17,TRBD1,-,TRBV6-1
TGTGCCAGTAGTATAGTACGAGGGGGGGCTTGGGAGCAGTTCTTC,CASSIVRGGAWEQFF,TRBJ2-1,15,-,-,TRBV19
TGTGCCAGGGGACAGGGGGCGCTTAATAGCAATCAGCCCCAGCATTTT,CARGQGALNSNQPQHF,TRBJ1-5,16,TRBD1,-,TRBV2
TGTGCCAGTACCGCTGAGGGGGGGCGCCCCTTCTTGCCCCAGCATTTT,CASTAEGGRPFLPQHF,TRBJ1-5,16,-,-,TRBV19
TGTGCCAGCAGCCCACATGAGGGGGCCGGCGATGGCTACACCTTC,CASSPHEGAGDGYTF,TRBJ1-2,15,TRBD1,-,TRBV3-1/TRBV3-2
TGTGCCAGCAGCGTGTCCGGGACAGGGAATGGCGGCTACACCTTC,CASSVSGTGNGGYTF,TRBJ1-2,15,TRBD1,few,TRBV11-2
TGTGCCAGCAGCCCCCTGGGCGGGGGGCCGTACACCGGGGAGCTGTTTTTT,CASSPLGGGPYTGELFF,TRBJ2-2,17,TRBD2,-,TRBV11-2
TGTGCCACCAGTGATTTCCGAGCTAACTATGGCTACACCTTC,CATSDFRANYGYTF,TRBJ1-2,14,-,-,TRBV24-1
TGTGCCAGCAGCTTAACTGGGAGGAATGAGCAGTTCTTC,CASSLTGRNEQFF,TRBJ2-1,13,-,-,TRBV7-9
TGCGCCAGCAGTGACGGTAGACTTTCACCCCTCCACTTT,CASSDGRLSPLHF,TRBJ1-6,13,-,few,TRBV10-2
TGTGCCAGCAGCCCTATAACACGGGGCTCCTACAATGAGCAGTTCTTC,CASSPITRGSYNEQFF,TRBJ2-1,16,-,-,TRBV7-9
TGTGCCAGCAGCTTGGGTTTCGTCCCCCCGGGCTCCTACGAGCAGTACTTC,CASSLGFVPPGSYEQYF,TRBJ2-7,17,-,-,TRBV5-6
TGCGCCAGCAGCACCGGGACAGGGGCTGGAAACACCATATATTTT,CASSTGTGAGNTIYF,TRBJ1-3,15,TRBD1,-,TRBV5-1
TGTGCCAGCAGCTTAGGAACAGGGGGAGATACTGAAGCTTTCTTT,CASSLGTGGDTEAFF,TRBJ1-1,15,TRBD1,-,TRBV7-6
TGTGCCAGCAGCTCTTCCTACACTGAAGCTTTCTTT,CASSSSYTEAFF,TRBJ1-1,12,-,-,TRBV11-2
TGTGCCAGCAGCCAAAACTCTGGAGGGACAGATACGCAGTATTTT,CASSQNSGGTDTQYF,TRBJ2-3,15,-,-,TRBV11-1
TGTGCCAGCCGACGACAGGGGAACGGGGAGCTGTTTTTT,CASRRQGNGELFF,TRBJ2-2,13,TRBD1,-,TRBV2